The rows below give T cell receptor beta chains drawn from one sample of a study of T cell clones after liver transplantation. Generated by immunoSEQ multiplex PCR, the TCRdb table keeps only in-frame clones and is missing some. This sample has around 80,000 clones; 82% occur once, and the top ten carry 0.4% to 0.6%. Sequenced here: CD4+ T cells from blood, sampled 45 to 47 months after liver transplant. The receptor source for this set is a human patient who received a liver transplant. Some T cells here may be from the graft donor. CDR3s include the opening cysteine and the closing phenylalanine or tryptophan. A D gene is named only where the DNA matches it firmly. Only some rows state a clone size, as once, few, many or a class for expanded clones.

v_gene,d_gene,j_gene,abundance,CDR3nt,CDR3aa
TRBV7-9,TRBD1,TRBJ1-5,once,TGTGCCAGCAGCTTAGAAGGGACAGCTAATCAGCCCCAGCATTTT,CASSLEGTANQPQHF
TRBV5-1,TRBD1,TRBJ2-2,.,TGCGCCAGCAGCTCCGGGACAGTCTACGGGGAGCTGTTTTTT,CASSSGTVYGELFF
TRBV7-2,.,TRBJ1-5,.,TGTGCCAGCAGCTTTAGGGGGGGCGGGGGGCAGCCCCAGCATTTT,CASSFRGGGGQPQHF
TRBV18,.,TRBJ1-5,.,TGTGCCAGCTCATCCACTCCTAGCAATCAGCCCCAGCATTTT,CASSSTPSNQPQHF
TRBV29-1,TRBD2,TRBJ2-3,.,TGCAGCGTCGGGGAGGGGTACACAGATACGCAGTATTTT,CSVGEGYTDTQYF
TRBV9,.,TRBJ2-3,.,TGTGCCAGCAGCGTAGGACTGGGGACTAGCACAGATACGCAGTATTTT,CASSVGLGTSTDTQYF
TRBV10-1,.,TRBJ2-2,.,TGCGCCAGCAGTGAGTCAAGGGGCGCGAACACCGGGGAGCTGTTTTTT,CASSESRGANTGELFF
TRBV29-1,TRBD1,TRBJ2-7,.,TGCAGCGTTGGCCAGGGGGCGAACGAGCAGTACTTC,CSVGQGANEQYF
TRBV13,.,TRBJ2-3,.,TGTGCCAGCAGCTATTCGGGGTGGGGGTCGGATACGCAGTATTTT,CASSYSGWGSDTQYF
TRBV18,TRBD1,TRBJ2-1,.,TGTGCCAGCTCACCCCGACAGGGAATGGGGGAGCAGTTCTTC,CASSPRQGMGEQFF
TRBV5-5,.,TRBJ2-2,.,TGTGCCAGCACCCTTTTGGTGGGGGTATACACCGGGGAGCTGTTTTTT,CASTLLVGVYTGELFF
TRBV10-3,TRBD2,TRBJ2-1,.,TGTGCCATCAGTGAAGAAGGTGTGACTAGCGGGAGTGTCAACAATGAGCAGTTCTTC,CAISEEGVTSGSVNNEQFF
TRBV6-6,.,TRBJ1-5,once,TGTGCCAGCAGTTACTCGTATAGCAGCAATCAGCCCCAGCATTTT,CASSYSYSSNQPQHF
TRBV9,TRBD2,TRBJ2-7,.,TGTGCCAGCAGCGTGACTAGCGGGAAGTTATCCGAGCAGTACTTC,CASSVTSGKLSEQYF
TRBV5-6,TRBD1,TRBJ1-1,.,TGTGCCAGCAGCCGGGGGTTACAGGGGCCGGACACTGAAGCTTTCTTT,CASSRGLQGPDTEAFF
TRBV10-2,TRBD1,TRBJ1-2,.,TGCGCCAGCAGTGACGACAGGGTCTATGGCTACACCTTC,CASSDDRVYGYTF
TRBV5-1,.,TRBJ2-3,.,TGCGCCAGCAGCTTAAATCCCTCGGGCACAGATACGCAGTATTTT,CASSLNPSGTDTQYF
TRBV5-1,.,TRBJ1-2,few,TGCGCCAGCAGCCCGAACGCAGGCTCCTATGGCTACACCTTC,CASSPNAGSYGYTF
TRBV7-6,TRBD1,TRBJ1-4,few,TGTGCCAGCAGCTCTAACAGGGGTATAACTAATGAAAAACTGTTTTTT,CASSSNRGITNEKLFF
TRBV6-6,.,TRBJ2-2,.,TGTGCCAGTCCGGGTCGGGGAGAAGGGACCGGGGAGCTGTTTTTT,CASPGRGEGTGELFF
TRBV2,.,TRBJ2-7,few,TGTGCCGCCAGGGGAGAGGGGACCTACGAGCAGTACTTC,CAARGEGTYEQYF
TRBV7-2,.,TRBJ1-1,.,TGTGCCAGCAGCTTAGTAAGCGGGTACACTGAAGCTTTCTTT,CASSLVSGYTEAFF
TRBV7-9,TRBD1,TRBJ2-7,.,TGTGCCAGCAGCTTAGCCGTACGTATCAAACAGGGGGGTAGGTACGAGCAGTACTTC,CASSLAVRIKQGGRYEQYF